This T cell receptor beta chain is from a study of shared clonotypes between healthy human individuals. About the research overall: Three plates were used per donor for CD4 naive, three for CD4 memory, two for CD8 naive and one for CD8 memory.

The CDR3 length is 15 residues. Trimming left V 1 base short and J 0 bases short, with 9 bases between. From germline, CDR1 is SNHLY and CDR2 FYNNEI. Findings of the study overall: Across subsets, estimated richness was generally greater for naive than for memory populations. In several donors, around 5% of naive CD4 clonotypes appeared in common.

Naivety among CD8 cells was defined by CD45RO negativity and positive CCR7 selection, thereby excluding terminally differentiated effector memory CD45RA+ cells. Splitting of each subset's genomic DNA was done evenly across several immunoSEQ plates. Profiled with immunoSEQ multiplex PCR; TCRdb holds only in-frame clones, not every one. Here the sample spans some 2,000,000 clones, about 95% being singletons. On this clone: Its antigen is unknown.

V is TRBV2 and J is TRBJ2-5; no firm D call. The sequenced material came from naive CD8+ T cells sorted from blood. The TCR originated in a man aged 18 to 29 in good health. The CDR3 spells CASSEGWNHQETQYF. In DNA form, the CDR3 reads TGTGCCAGCAGTGAAGGGTGGAACCACCAAGAGACCCAGTACTTC.